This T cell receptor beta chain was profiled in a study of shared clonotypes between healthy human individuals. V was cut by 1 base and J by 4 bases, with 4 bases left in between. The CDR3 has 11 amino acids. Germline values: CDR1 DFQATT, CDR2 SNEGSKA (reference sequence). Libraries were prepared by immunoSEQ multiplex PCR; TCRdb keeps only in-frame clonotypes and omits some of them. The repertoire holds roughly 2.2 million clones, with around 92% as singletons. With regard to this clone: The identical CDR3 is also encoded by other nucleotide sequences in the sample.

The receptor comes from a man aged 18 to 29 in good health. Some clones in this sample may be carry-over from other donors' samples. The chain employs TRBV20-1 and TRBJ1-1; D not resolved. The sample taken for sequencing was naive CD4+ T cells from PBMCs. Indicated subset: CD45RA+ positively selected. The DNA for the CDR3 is TGCAGTGCTAGAGGCATCACTGAAGCTTTCTTT. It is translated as CSARGITEAFF.